The 3 T cell receptor beta chains in this list originate from one sample, sequenced in a study of human T cells and chemical hapten exposure (dated by TCRdb to the early 2020s). The time point label for this specimen denotes: patch test 1, 2 weeks after DPC sensitization. The meaning of the sample's treatment or condition label: therapeutic diphenylcyclopropenone sensitization with weekly scalp DPC. Total RNA was extracted from unfractionated whole blood collected in Tempus Blood RNA tubes. Library preparation employed RACE. Sequencing took place on a NextSeq 500. TCRdb redid the processing of the public reads, applying fastp at Q25 and MiXCR, and retained in-frame beta chains. When rows share a CDR3 protein, they turn into one entry using the most common DNA and genes. This sample lists approximately 52,000 distinct CDR3 sequences; 11% were detected once. The ten largest make up approximately 1.8% of the sample.

This material consisted of whole blood, taken in connection with sensitization to the hapten diphenylcyclopropenone (DPC). The receptor source for this set is a woman aged 40 to 50 with alopecia areata. Some clones in this sample may be carry-over from other donors' samples.

The V and J genes are TRBV10-3 and TRBJ2-2, with 7 bases fitting TRBD2. Looked up from germline, CDR1 is ENHRY and CDR2 is SYGVKD. Losses at the gene ends were 10 bases for V and 4 bases for J; bases not matched to a gene: 15. There are 16 residues in the CDR3. The CDR3 DNA is TGTGCCACGAACGCCAAGGGGAGGGGATCCACCGGGGAGCTGTTTTTT. The encoded protein is CATNAKGRGSTGELFF.

In this sample, this clonotype turned up many times. The chain carries TRBV20-1 and TRBJ1-2; D might be TRBD1 (6 bases). The CDR3 is 13 residues long. Germline-derived CDR1 and CDR2 are DFQATT and SNEGSKA (reference sequence). Trimming stripped 0 bases from V and 4 bases from J, with 9 bases between. The CDR3 nucleotides are TGCAGTGCTAGAGATCAGGACAGCTATGGCTACACCTTC. Residues: CSARDQDSYGYTF.

The rearrangement joins TRBV5-1 to TRBJ1-1; D might be TRBD1 (6 bases). The ends were cut back, 2 bases at V and 3 bases at J, with 8 bases in the middle. Germline V gene lookup returns CDR1 SGHRS and CDR2 YFSETQ. The CDR3 totals 13 residues. CDR3 sequence reads: CASSLKGDTEAFF. CDR3 in DNA: TGCGCCAGCAGCTTAAAGGGGGACACTGAAGCTTTCTTT.